This entry is about one TCR beta chain. Its antigen is currently unknown. One entry per CDR3 protein, called by TCRdb with MiXCR from the 5' RACE reads. Found here are about 350,000 distinct CDR3 sequences, roughly 15% of them singletons; the top ten hold about 24%. Germline V lookup: CDR1 SEHNR, CDR2 FQNEAQ (reference sequence). V was clipped by 5 bases and J by 7 bases; unmatched bases: 8. The CDR3 runs 14 residues. This entry belongs to a study of T-cell memory formation after mild COVID-19. Study summary: Largely, the TCR clusters proved donor specific.

The study's findings and limits: Clones that shrank (day 15 to 85) were balanced CD4/CD8, whereas later expanders leaned CD4+. Day 37-peaking second-wave clones had unconfirmed SARS-CoV-2 specificity.

Sequencing was performed on PBMCs or a T cell subset sorted from them (not recorded which). The J gene is TRBJ2-3, the V gene TRBV7-9, with 8 bases aligning to TRBD1. This TCR was recovered from a man between 18 and 35 years old who had mild COVID-19 (a few samples of this study predate the infection). Cell type and time point are not known. The CDR3 sequence is CASSPGTGRYTQYF. CDR3 coding DNA: TGTGCCAGCAGCCCCGGGACAGGAAGATATACGCAGTATTTT.